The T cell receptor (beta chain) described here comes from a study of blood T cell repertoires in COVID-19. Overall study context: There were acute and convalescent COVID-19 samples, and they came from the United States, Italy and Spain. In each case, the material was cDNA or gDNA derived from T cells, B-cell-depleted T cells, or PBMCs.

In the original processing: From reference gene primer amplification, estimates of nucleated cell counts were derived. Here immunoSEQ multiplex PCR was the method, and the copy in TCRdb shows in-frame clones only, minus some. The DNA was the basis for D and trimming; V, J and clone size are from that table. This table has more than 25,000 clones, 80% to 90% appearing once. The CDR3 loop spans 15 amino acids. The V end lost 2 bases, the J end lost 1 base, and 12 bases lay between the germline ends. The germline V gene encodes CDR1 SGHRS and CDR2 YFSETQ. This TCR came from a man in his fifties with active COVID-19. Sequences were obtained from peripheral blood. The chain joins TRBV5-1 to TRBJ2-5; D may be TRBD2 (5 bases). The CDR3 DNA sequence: TGCGCCAGCAGCTTCAAGCGGAGCCCCCAAGAGACCCAGTACTTC. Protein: CASSFKRSPQETQYF.